Listed below are T cell receptor beta chains from one sample, sequenced in a study of T cell repertoires in cytomegalovirus infection. TCRdb reprocessed the reads with MiXCR, giving one entry per CDR3 protein. The table records around 240,000 distinct CDR3 sequences, under 25% of them present only once. The sequenced material came from CD8+ T cells from PBMCs. These receptors came from a human donor in good health (CMV status not recorded). Some clones in this sample may be carry-over from other donors' samples. CDR3s include the opening cysteine and the closing phenylalanine or tryptophan. The D gene is left open where the match is weak. The size entry is marked missing in some rows and otherwise reads once, few, many or a size class.

j_call	clone_size	d_call	v_call	cdr3_length	cdr3_nt	cdr3_aa
TRBJ2-5	NA	NA	TRBV12-3/TRBV12-4	15	TGTGCCAGCAGCCGGATCAGGGACTTCCAAGAGACCCAGTACTTC	CASSRIRDFQETQYF
TRBJ1-1	NA	NA	TRBV6-2/TRBV6-3	11	TGTGCCAGCAGTTACCCTACTGAAGCTTTCTTT	CASSYPTEAFF
TRBJ2-5	NA	TRBD2	TRBV28	17	TGTGCCAGCAGTTTTTCACTAGCGGGGGGCTATCAAGAGACCCAGTACTTC	CASSFSLAGGYQETQYF
TRBJ2-7	many	TRBD1	TRBV5-4	14	TGTGCCAGCAGCCCGCCCGGGACAGGGGCCGAGCAGTACTTC	CASSPPGTGAEQYF
TRBJ2-7	few	NA	TRBV14	11	TGTGCCAGCAGCCAAGTTTCCGAGCAGTACTTC	CASSQVSEQYF
TRBJ1-1	NA	TRBD1	TRBV13	15	TGTGCCAGCAGCTCAGCCGGACAGGGAAAACCTGAAGCTTTCTTT	CASSSAGQGKPEAFF
TRBJ1-1	NA	NA	TRBV28	12	TGTGCCAGCAGTGATGGGGAGATCGTCGCTTTCTTT	CASSDGEIVAFF
TRBJ2-7	NA	NA	TRBV29-1	14	TGCAGCGTTTCCCCGGAACAGGCTGGGAGGGAGCAGTACTTC	CSVSPEQAGREQYF
TRBJ2-3	few	TRBD1	TRBV2	15	TGTGCCAGCAAAGACAGGGGGACTAGCACAGATACGCAGTATTTT	CASKDRGTSTDTQYF
TRBJ2-7	NA	TRBD1	TRBV20-1	15	TGCAGTGCTACCCCCGGACAGGGTAATGTTTACGAGCAGTACTTC	CSATPGQGNVYEQYF
TRBJ2-7	many	TRBD2	TRBV7-6	12	TGTGCCAGCAGCCCGGGGGGGGATTCGCAGTACTTC	CASSPGGDSQYF
TRBJ2-7	NA	TRBD1	TRBV29-1	14	TGCAGCGTTGGGGACAGGGGGCTTGTCCGCGAGCAGTACTTC	CSVGDRGLVREQYF
TRBJ1-1	NA	NA	TRBV5-1	15	TGCGCCAGCAGCTCCGGACTTGGAGAGGGAACTGAAGCTTTCTTT	CASSSGLGEGTEAFF
TRBJ2-1	NA	NA	TRBV20-1	15	TGCAGTGCTAAGGGGTTTCCCGTCTCCTACAATGAGCAGTTCTTC	CSAKGFPVSYNEQFF
TRBJ2-1	few	TRBD2	TRBV7-6	15	TGTGCCAGCAGCTTAGAAGCGGGGCCCTACAATGAGCAGTTCTTC	CASSLEAGPYNEQFF
TRBJ2-3	few	NA	TRBV5-1	12	TGCGCCAGCAGAACGGAGGCAGATACGCAGTATTTT	CASRTEADTQYF
TRBJ2-3	NA	NA	TRBV11-1	17	TGTGCCAGCAGTTCTTTCTCAACGGGACCCAACACAGATACGCAGTATTTT	CASSSFSTGPNTDTQYF
TRBJ2-1	few	TRBD2	TRBV20-1	14	TGCAGTGCTATACTAGCGGAGCGCTACAATGAGCAGTTCTTC	CSAILAERYNEQFF
TRBJ2-1	NA	TRBD1	TRBV29-1	15	TGCAGCGTTGTCCGAGGGGGCAGCTCCTACAATGAGCAGTTCTTC	CSVVRGGSSYNEQFF
TRBJ2-1	once	NA	TRBV20-1	13	TGCAGTGCAGACAGAGGGTCCTACAATGAGCAGTTCTTC	CSADRGSYNEQFF
TRBJ1-5	few	NA	TRBV28	18	TGTGCCAGCGCTTTCGGGGCAGGATACTTATTACCAGATCAGCCCCAGCATTTT	CASAFGAGYLLPDQPQHF
TRBJ2-3	many	NA	TRBV7-6	15	TGTGCCAGCAGCTGGGGGGCAGAACTCACAGATACGCAGTATTTT	CASSWGAELTDTQYF
TRBJ2-7	few	TRBD2	TRBV7-9	17	TGTGCCAGCAGCGAGGGGACTAGCGGGGGCCCAACCTACGAGCAGTACTTC	CASSEGTSGGPTYEQYF
TRBJ2-7	few	NA	TRBV4-1	11	TGCGCCAGCGGAGAGGACTACGAGCAGTACTTC	CASGEDYEQYF
TRBJ1-1	NA	NA	TRBV2	15	TGTGCCAGCAGTGACCCTACAGGGTGGGGGACTGAAGCTTTCTTT	CASSDPTGWGTEAFF
TRBJ2-1	NA	NA	TRBV4-1	15	TGCGCCAGCAGCGGAGGGAGGACAGGATACAATGAGCAGTTCTTC	CASSGGRTGYNEQFF
TRBJ2-2	NA	NA	TRBV2	14	TGTGCCAGCATGAGACGGCCGAACACCGGGGAGCTGTTTTTT	CASMRRPNTGELFF
TRBJ1-1	many	NA	TRBV5-1	14	TGCGCCAGCAGCTTGGTTCCCCGGGGCACTGAAGCTTTCTTT	CASSLVPRGTEAFF
TRBJ1-1	many	NA	TRBV7-9	12	TGTGCCAGCAGCCAAAGGAACACTGAAGCTTTCTTT	CASSQRNTEAFF
TRBJ2-1	NA	NA	TRBV12-3/TRBV12-4	14	TGTGCCAGCAGTCCGGCCGGGACAACGAATGAGCAGTTCTTC	CASSPAGTTNEQFF
TRBJ2-1	many	NA	TRBV2	12	TGTGCCAGTTGGGGGACCTACAATGAGCAGTTCTTC	CASWGTYNEQFF
TRBJ2-2	once	TRBD1	TRBV28	14	TGTGCCAGCAGGGACAGGGTGGACACCGGGGAGCTGTTTTTT	CASRDRVDTGELFF
TRBJ2-2	NA	NA	TRBV7-6	16	TGTGCCAGCAGCTTATTCGGGGGGCCTGGAACCGGGGAGCTGTTTTTT	CASSLFGGPGTGELFF
TRBJ2-3	NA	TRBD1	TRBV12-3/TRBV12-4	18	TGTGCCAGCACCTCAAAGGAAAAGCCGGACAGGGGGTTCGATACGCAGTATTTT	CASTSKEKPDRGFDTQYF
TRBJ2-7	NA	NA	TRBV29-1	12	TGCAGCGCCCTTCTCGAGGACTACGAGCAGTACTTC	CSALLEDYEQYF
TRBJ1-1	many	TRBD1	TRBV28	18	TGTGCCAGCAGTTTGGGACCGGGACAGGGGGCGATAAACACTGAAGCTTTCTTT	CASSLGPGQGAINTEAFF
TRBJ2-7	NA	TRBD1	TRBV5-6	14	TGTGCCAGCAGCTGGGGACAGTCCAAGAACGAGCAGTACTTC	CASSWGQSKNEQYF
TRBJ1-3	many	NA	TRBV12-3/TRBV12-4	14	TGTGCCAGCGAACCCGTGGTCTCTGGAAACACCATATATTTT	CASEPVVSGNTIYF
TRBJ1-6	many	TRBD1	TRBV7-8	14	TGTGCCAGCAGCTCAGGGGGGGGACTTTCACCCCTCCACTTT	CASSSGGGLSPLHF
TRBJ1-1	many	TRBD1	TRBV19	16	TGTGCCAGTAGTCACCGCCCTGGACAGGGAAACACTGAAGCTTTCTTT	CASSHRPGQGNTEAFF
TRBJ1-5	few	TRBD1	TRBV2	14	TGTGCCAGCAGTGAATGGGACAGGGATGGGCCCCAGCATTTT	CASSEWDRDGPQHF